A single sample gave rise to the 26 T cell receptor beta chains below, sequenced in a study of T cells in Graves' hyperthyroidism and ophthalmopathy (dated by TCRdb to about 2019). The method behind the library was multiplex PCR. The sequencing machine was an Illumina HiSeq 2000. Amplification of TCR beta CDR3 regions was carried out from RNA transcripts. For the first round of RT-PCR on the TCR CDR3, the HTBI primer set was used together with the Qiagen OneStep RT-PCR kit. TCRdb reprocessed the public reads (quality trimming at Q25 with fastp, clone calling with MiXCR) and kept in-frame beta chains. Each entry is one CDR3 protein sequence, shown with its most common DNA and genes. Across this sample there are a few hundred thousand distinct CDR3 sequences, with roughly 20% seen only once. About 25% of the sample is taken by the ten largest. The sample comprised blood. These receptors were collected from a man aged 18 to 30 with Graves' hyperthyroidism.

As regards this clonotype: This is likely a read error, given that the CDR3 carries no conserved phenylalanine or tryptophan at its end. The chain recombines TRBV27 with TRBJ2-2; unclear D gene. CDR1 is MNHEY, CDR2 SMNVEV, per germline (reference sequence). There are 14 residues in the CDR3. V was pared by 2 bases and J by 1 base, with 5 bases between. Written as DNA, the CDR3 is TGTGCCAGCAGTTTAAAAAGGAACACCGGGGAGCTGTTTTCT. Translating gives CASSLKRNTGELFS.

Many counts were recorded for this clonotype. This chain links TRBV27 with TRBJ1-5; D is ambiguous. The CDR3 loop spans 14 amino acids. Per the germline V gene, CDR1 is MNHEY and CDR2 is SMNVEV (reference sequence). V dropped 7 bases and J dropped 0 bases, with 10 bases sitting between them. The CDR3 region has the DNA TGTGCCAGCACCCAGTACTATAGCAATCAGCCCCAGCATTTT. The encoded protein is CASTQYYSNQPQHF.

In its sample, this clonotype was seen many times. The J gene is TRBJ2-7, the V gene TRBV29-1, with TRBD1 as a possible D gene (6 bases). The CDR3 is 12 amino acids. Trimming removed 7 bases from V and 1 base from J, with 11 bases in between. CDR1 is SQVTM and CDR2 is ANQGSEA in the germline V gene. The CDR3 sequence is CSAAQGSYEQYF. CDR3 coding DNA: TGCAGCGCTGCCCAGGGGTCCTACGAGCAGTACTTC.

In this sample, this clonotype turned up many times. The chain has TRBV6-1 and TRBJ2-2, with 8 bases lining up with TRBD1. With V trimmed by 4 bases and J by 2 bases, 3 bases remained unmatched. This CDR3 has 15 amino acids. CDR1 MNHNS and CDR2 SASEGT come from the germline V gene. The CDR3 is CASSADRANTGELFF. In DNA form, the CDR3 reads TGTGCCAGCAGTGCGGACAGGGCCAACACCGGGGAGCTGTTTTTT.

This clonotype was seen many times. The chain combines TRBV2 with TRBJ1-1; D gene uncertain. Trimming took 2 bases from V and 1 from J, leaving 2 bases between them. Germline V gives CDR1 SNHLY, CDR2 FYNNEI. The length of the CDR3 is 12 residues. The CDR3 region is CASSEWNTEAFF. The CDR3 nucleotides read TGTGCCAGCAGTGAATGGAACACTGAAGCTTTCTTT.

A note on this clonotype: The junction departs from the called germline gene at one end, perhaps through a read error. The rearrangement joins TRBV11-1 to TRBJ2-7; 10 bases are shared with TRBD2. Germline loops: CDR1 SGHAT, CDR2 FQDESV (reference sequence). The CDR3 is 16 residues long. In nucleotides, the CDR3 is TGTGCCAGCAGCTTAGCTCCAGCGGGGGGGCGATACGAGCTGTACTTC. This encodes CASSLAPAGGRYELYF.

This clonotype was picked up a small number of times. This chain connects TRBV6-1 to TRBJ2-7, with 8 bases identical to TRBD2. CDR1 and CDR2 from the germline V gene are MNHNS and SASEGT. The CDR3 is 15 residues long. The J segment lost 2 bases and the V segment lost 4 bases, leaving 7 bases of the junction unmatched. The CDR3 region has the DNA TGTGCCAGCAGTGCCGGGGGGGCGGAACCCTACGAGCAGTACTTC. Translation gives CASSAGGAEPYEQYF.

This clonotype was seen repeatedly, ten times or more. V and J are TRBV6-5 and TRBJ2-2; D uncertain. The CDR3 runs to 15 residues. With 0 bases removed from V and 6 bases from J, the gap between germline ends came to 11 bases. The V gene's germline CDR1 is MNHEY and CDR2 SVGAGI. CDR3 bases: TGTGCCAGCAGTTACTCGATGGACGGAGCCGGGGAGCTGTTTTTT. Translation: CASSYSMDGAGELFF.

This clonotype occurred once. An end of the junction differs from the germline gene, which may be a read error. This chain uses TRBV11-2 with TRBJ2-7; tentatively, D is TRBD2 (6 bases). Per the germline V gene, CDR1 is SGHAT and CDR2 is FQNNGV. This CDR3 region has 16 residues. CDR3 bases: TGTGTCAGCAGCTGGAGAGGATTGACAGCTGGGAGGGAGCAGTACTTC. Its protein product is CVSSWRGLTAGREQYF.

This clonotype has ten or more counts. The rearrangement joins TRBV2 to TRBJ1-1; D is uncertain. The CDR3 has 14 residues. V lost 3 bases to trimming and J lost 5 bases, with 13 bases between them. From germline, CDR1 is SNHLY and CDR2 FYNNEI. This CDR3 is CASSDSTRVTEAFF. DNA of the CDR3: TGTGCCAGCAGTGATTCCACAAGGGTGACTGAAGCTTTCTTT.

This clonotype was found many times. The chain couples TRBV12-3 or TRBV12-4 to TRBJ2-2, with TRBD2 matching over 8 bases. CDR3 length equals 16 residues. The V and J ends lost 1 base and 7 bases, in that order; junction bases with no gene match: 8. As DNA, the CDR3 is TGTGCCAGCAGTTTAGATCCCCGCGGGGGGAGCGGGGAGCTGTTTTTT. Its protein is CASSLDPRGGSGELFF.

This clonotype was detected many times. The chain combines TRBV7-8 with TRBJ1-1, with TRBD1 matching over 7 bases. The CDR3 has 16 residues. After removal of 1 base from V and 1 base from J, the junction contained 6 bases not matched to a gene. Germline CDR1 reads SGHVS; CDR2 reads FQNEAQ. The CDR3 nucleotides read TGTGCCAGCAGCTTAGGTCCGGGACAGACGAACACTGAAGCTTTCTTT. This encodes CASSLGPGQTNTEAFF.

This sequence joins TRBV7-2 and TRBJ1-2; a weak D match, TRBD1 (6 bases). V gave up 7 bases and J gave up 6 bases, with 15 bases separating them. Per the germline V gene, CDR1 is SGHTA and CDR2 is FQGNSA. CDR3 length: 13 amino acids. CDR3 in DNA: TGTGCCAGCACAACGGGGGGGCGGGATGGCTACACCTTC. This gives the protein CASTTGGRDGYTF.

V gene TRBV28 combines with J gene TRBJ1-1, with TRBD1 matching over 11 bases. CDR1 is MDHEN and CDR2 is SYDVKM in the germline V gene. Trimming removed 6 bases from V and 5 bases from J; junction bases left unmatched: 8. This CDR3 region has 15 residues. The CDR3 DNA sequence: TGTGCCAGCAGATACTCCGGGACAGGGGGAACTGAAGCTTTCTTT. This sequence encodes CASRYSGTGGTEAFF.

This clonotype appeared many times. The V and J genes are TRBV28 and TRBJ1-5, with unresolved D. Germline V gives CDR1 MDHEN, CDR2 SYDVKM. The CDR3 length is 15 residues. Trimming took off 4 bases at V and 3 bases at J, with 13 bases between the two ends. The CDR3 sequence: CASSWAFSDNQPQHF. As DNA, the CDR3 is TGTGCCAGCAGTTGGGCTTTCTCCGACAATCAGCCCCAGCATTTT.

This clonotype was counted at least ten times. The rearrangement uses TRBV6-1 and TRBJ2-4; D possibly corresponds to TRBD2 (5 bases). Trimming shortened V by 6 bases and J by 2 bases, and 17 bases separated the two germline ends. The CDR3 totals 16 residues. CDR1 and CDR2 (germline): MNHNS, SASEGT. The CDR3 here is CASSRIGLDSKNIQYF. The CDR3 DNA reads TGTGCCAGCAGCCGCATTGGTTTGGACTCCAAAAACATTCAGTACTTC.

In its sample, this clonotype was seen a few times. Given a much more abundant clone one base away, this may be a read error. The chain joins TRBV6-5 to TRBJ2-6; D is perhaps TRBD1 (6 bases). The CDR3 runs 15 residues. Per germline, CDR1 MNHEY and CDR2 SVGAGI. Trimming removed 2 bases at V and 4 bases at J, with 9 bases between. The CDR3 spells CASSYQGPGANVLTF. The CDR3 nucleotides read TGTGCCAGCAGTTACCAGGGGCCCGGGGCCAACGTCCTGACTTTC.

This clonotype was seen repeatedly, ten times or more. This chain uses TRBV6-1 with TRBJ2-5; 12 bases agree with TRBD2. The CDR3 consists of 16 residues. The ends lost 6 bases at V and 8 bases at J; junction bases unmatched: 13. Germline V lookup: CDR1 MNHNS, CDR2 SASEGT. Written as DNA, the CDR3 is TGTGCCAGCAGCCTAGCCCTAGCGGGGGGGCCTGACACCCAGTACTTC. This gives the protein CASSLALAGGPDTQYF.

This clonotype was observed at least ten times. The chain joins TRBV30 to TRBJ2-2, with D maybe TRBD2 (6 bases). The germline V gene encodes CDR1 GTSNPN and CDR2 SVGIG (reference sequence). V shed 5 bases and J shed 7 bases, with 11 bases lying between them. CDR3 length: 12 residues. CDR3 sequence: CAWGKRVGELFF. CDR3 nucleotides: TGTGCCTGGGGCAAGCGGGTCGGGGAGCTGTTTTTT.

This clonotype was picked up many times. The chain has TRBV15 and TRBJ1-2; D not resolved. Per germline, CDR1 LNHNV and CDR2 YYDKDF (reference sequence). The CDR3 is 12 residues long. V lost 2 bases and J 2 bases, leaving 3 bases between the germline ends. The CDR3 loop reads CATSRRNYGYTF. The CDR3, as DNA: TGTGCCACCAGCAGAAGAAACTATGGCTACACCTTC.

The chain carries TRBV11-1 and TRBJ1-2, with 12 positions matching TRBD1. The V gene end was trimmed by 5 bases and the J gene end by 3 bases; junction bases not matched to a gene: 10. The CDR3 contains 17 residues. Germline lookup yields CDR1 SGHAT and CDR2 FQDESV (reference sequence). The CDR3 coding sequence is TGTGCCAGCAGCCTAATTCCGGGACAGGGGGCGGACTATGGCTACACCTTC. As protein: CASSLIPGQGADYGYTF.

This clonotype was counted at least ten times. CDR3 residues: CASSDLLGGSDTQYF. In DNA form, the CDR3 reads TGTGCCAGCAGTGACCTCCTTGGGGGGTCGGATACGCAGTATTTT. The V call is TRBV6-1, the J call TRBJ2-3, with a weak D call TRBD2 (6 bases). V lost 3 bases to trimming and J lost 6 bases, with 16 bases between them. CDR3 length: 15 residues. Germline CDR1 MNHNS, CDR2 SASEGT.

This clonotype was counted ten times or more. This chain connects TRBV20-1 to TRBJ2-5; 7 positions match TRBD1. This CDR3 spans 15 amino acids. Germline V gene sequence: CDR1 DFQATT, CDR2 SNEGSKA (reference sequence). Trimming removed 1 base from V and 0 bases from J; junction bases left unmatched: 5. The CDR3 here is CSARGDRVYQETQYF. In DNA, the CDR3 is TGCAGTGCTAGAGGCGACAGGGTGTACCAAGAGACCCAGTACTTC.

The chain joins TRBV6-1 to TRBJ1-3; D call uncertain. The V end lost 7 bases, the J end lost 1 base, and 8 bases lay between the germline ends. Germline values: CDR1 MNHNS, CDR2 SASEGT. This CDR3 comprises 13 residues. Written as DNA, the CDR3 is TGTGCCAGCACCGGCGCTTCTGGAAACACCATATATTTT. Amino acid sequence: CASTGASGNTIYF.

This clonotype was recorded at least ten times. The chain carries TRBV11-2 and TRBJ2-5, with D perhaps matching TRBD1 (5 bases). The CDR3 totals 14 residues. Deletions cut 5 bases from V and 1 base from J, with 11 bases between. From germline, CDR1 is SGHAT and CDR2 FQNNGV. CDR3 residues: CASSQDRLQETQYF. In nucleotides, the CDR3 is TGTGCCAGCAGCCAAGACAGACTCCAAGAGACCCAGTACTTC. Combining the CDR3 with reference TRBV11-2 and TRBJ2-5 gives the whole variable domain EAGVAQSPRYKIIEKRQSVAFWCNPISGHATLYWYQQILGQGPKLLIQFQNNGVVDDSQLPKDRFSAERLKGVDSTLKIQPAKLEDSAVYLCASSQDRLQETQYFGPGTRLLVL.

This clonotype was counted ten times or more. This sequence joins TRBV6-5 and TRBJ2-7, with D possibly matching TRBD2 (6 bases). This CDR3 is built from 14 residues. Germline CDR1 MNHEY, CDR2 SVGAGI. V shed 2 bases and J shed 7 bases, with 15 bases lying between them. The CDR3 DNA is TGTGCCAGCAGTTACCTGGGGCCGCGGGGAGAGCAGTACTTC. Encoded protein: CASSYLGPRGEQYF.